This is a list of T cell receptor beta chains from one sample in a study of STAT3 mutations in large granular lymphocyte leukemia. The data were produced by immunoSEQ multiplex PCR, yet TCRdb's version contains in-frame clones alone and is incomplete. The data hold around 7,800 clones, with roughly 89% observed a single time. The specimen was peripheral blood mononuclear cells. These receptors came from a man aged 45-65 years with T-cell large granular lymphocyte leukemia. Some clones in this sample may be carry-over from other donors' samples. The conserved cysteine and the conserved F or W are not part of the CDR3 here. A D gene is named only where the DNA matches it firmly.

V gene: TRBV9
D gene: TRBD2
CDR3 protein: ASSVLEGRGDTQY

V gene: TRBV6-5
D gene: .
CDR3 protein: ASSWDTTNTGELF

V gene: TRBV15
D gene: .
CDR3 protein: ATSRDPVGGFYNEQF

V gene: TRBV5-6
D gene: .
CDR3 protein: ASSSYRGQNTEAF

V gene: TRBV10-3
D gene: .
CDR3 protein: AISDRSNQPQH

V gene: TRBV13
D gene: .
CDR3 protein: ASSHLASYEQY

V gene: TRBV27
D gene: .
CDR3 protein: ASTPAGASTEQY

V gene: TRBV6-5
D gene: .
CDR3 protein: ASSYSGSPSPLH

V gene: TRBV6-4
D gene: .
CDR3 protein: ASSEGTGGTDTQY

V gene: TRBV6-5
D gene: .
CDR3 protein: ASSGGERETQY

V gene: TRBV5-3
D gene: .
CDR3 protein: ARSLTDRNTEAF

V gene: TRBV29-1
D gene: TRBD1
CDR3 protein: SARTGAYGYT

V gene: TRBV7-2
D gene: .
CDR3 protein: ASSYQVKF

V gene: TRBV10-2
D gene: TRBD1
CDR3 protein: ASNTGQGTGELF

V gene: TRBV5-1
D gene: .
CDR3 protein: ASSSSGGAGYNEQF

V gene: TRBV7-2
D gene: TRBD1
CDR3 protein: ASSSTGVGEKLF

V gene: TRBV5-6
D gene: .
CDR3 protein: ASSLRQNYGYT

V gene: TRBV6-4
D gene: TRBD2
CDR3 protein: ASSDSSGDYNEQF

V gene: TRBV2
D gene: TRBD1
CDR3 protein: ASIPGQGNEKLF

V gene: TRBV6-5
D gene: .
CDR3 protein: ASVGRGYEQY

V gene: TRBV2
D gene: .
CDR3 protein: ASNGGRAWGSPLH

V gene: TRBV12-5
D gene: TRBD2
CDR3 protein: ASGTQKRETYNEQF

V gene: TRBV11-2
D gene: .
CDR3 protein: ASSLFGANVLT

V gene: TRBV10-1
D gene: TRBD1
CDR3 protein: ASKKGDRGTYEQY

V gene: TRBV7-9
D gene: .
CDR3 protein: ASSFWDSSTGELF

V gene: TRBV7-2
D gene: .
CDR3 protein: ASTVGDGADTQY

V gene: TRBV6-1
D gene: TRBD1
CDR3 protein: ARGTDGGYT

V gene: TRBV5-6
D gene: TRBD2
CDR3 protein: ASRYGTSGSYEQY

V gene: TRBV7-8
D gene: TRBD2
CDR3 protein: ASSLAGSGGAFDEQF

V gene: TRBV6-1
D gene: TRBD1
CDR3 protein: ASTQPDRGRQPQH

V gene: TRBV5-1
D gene: TRBD1
CDR3 protein: VSSLRDRYTEAF

V gene: TRBV5-1
D gene: TRBD2
CDR3 protein: ASSLGLAGPVY

V gene: TRBV27
D gene: TRBD1
CDR3 protein: ASSAGQGAGTDTQY

V gene: TRBV5-6
D gene: .
CDR3 protein: ASSSTGLRTEAF

V gene: TRBV5-1
D gene: TRBD1
CDR3 protein: ASSFGGLRDSLYEQY

V gene: TRBV28
D gene: TRBD2
CDR3 protein: ATTPGLAIHEQY

V gene: TRBV7-8
D gene: .
CDR3 protein: ASSLDQEKLF

V gene: TRBV10-2
D gene: TRBD1
CDR3 protein: ASSEGQGRVAF

V gene: TRBV5-1
D gene: TRBD1
CDR3 protein: ASSARVGTGGQETQY

V gene: TRBV6-5
D gene: .
CDR3 protein: ASRGGPGNTIY

V gene: TRBV6-5
D gene: .
CDR3 protein: ASSYTPPGELF

V gene: TRBV25-1
D gene: .
CDR3 protein: ASSPPLGGQETQY

V gene: TRBV6-1
D gene: .
CDR3 protein: ASSGAGLSDTQY

V gene: TRBV2
D gene: TRBD2
CDR3 protein: ARGGEDTDTQY

V gene: TRBV6-5
D gene: .
CDR3 protein: ASSPHATPEAF

V gene: TRBV5-4
D gene: TRBD1
CDR3 protein: ASTPPGQGTNEQY

V gene: TRBV4-1
D gene: .
CDR3 protein: ASSQGTDSYEQY

V gene: TRBV5-6
D gene: .
CDR3 protein: ASSLALTVINYGYT

V gene: TRBV4-3
D gene: .
CDR3 protein: ASSQGLTDGYT

V gene: TRBV6-1
D gene: .
CDR3 protein: ASGDGAGTYEQY

V gene: TRBV7-2
D gene: .
CDR3 protein: ASSSAGGRETQY

V gene: TRBV14
D gene: TRBD2
CDR3 protein: ASSRKEAGAETQY